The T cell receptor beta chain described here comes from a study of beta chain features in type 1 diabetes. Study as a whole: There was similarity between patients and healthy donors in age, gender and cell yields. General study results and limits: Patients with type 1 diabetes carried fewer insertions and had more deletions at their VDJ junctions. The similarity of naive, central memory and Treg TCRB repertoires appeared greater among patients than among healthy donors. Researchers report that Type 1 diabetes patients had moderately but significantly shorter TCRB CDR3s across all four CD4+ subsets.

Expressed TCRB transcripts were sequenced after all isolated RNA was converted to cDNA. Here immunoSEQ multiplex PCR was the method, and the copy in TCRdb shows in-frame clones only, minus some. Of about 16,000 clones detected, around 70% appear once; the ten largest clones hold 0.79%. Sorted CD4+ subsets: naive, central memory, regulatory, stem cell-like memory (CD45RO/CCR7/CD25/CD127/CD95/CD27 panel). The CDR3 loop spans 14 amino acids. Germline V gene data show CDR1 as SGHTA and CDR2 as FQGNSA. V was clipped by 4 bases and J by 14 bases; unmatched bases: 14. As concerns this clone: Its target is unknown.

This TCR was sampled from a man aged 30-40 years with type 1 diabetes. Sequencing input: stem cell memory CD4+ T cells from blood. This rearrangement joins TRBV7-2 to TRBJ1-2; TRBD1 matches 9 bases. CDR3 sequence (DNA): TGTGCCAGCAGCTCAAGGACAGGGGATTTGGAGGAAACCTTC. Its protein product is CASSSRTGDLEETF.